Described below is a single TCR beta chain sequence and its context. The antigen is unknown. Assay: immunoSEQ multiplex PCR; the TCRdb copy retains only in-frame clones and omits some. The table has 50,000 to 55,000 clones, 80% seen once; the top ten hold 3% to 5%. The data belong to a study of OX40 agonist ivuxolimab in advanced cancers. If patients had autoimmune disease history or systemic immunosuppression, they were excluded. Overall study findings and caveats: Some patients who did not respond also had low normalized T-cell clonal expansion. Averaged across samples, CD8+ T cells carried more expanded clones than CD4+ did.

Looked up from germline, CDR1 is SNHLY and CDR2 is FYNNEI. The length of the CDR3 is 16 residues. Trimming removed 10 bases at V and 0 bases at J, with 18 bases between. The specimen comprised CD4+ or CD8+ T cells sorted from blood, sampled in a trial of the OX40 agonist ivuxolimab. The clonotype was recovered from an adult with an advanced solid tumor such as melanoma, head and neck, liver or kidney cancer. The rearrangement uses TRBV2 and TRBJ1-4; D possibly corresponds to TRBD1 (5 bases). CDR3 coding DNA: TGTGCCACCCGGGGAGGGGCCGTCGCAACTAATGAAAAACTGTTTTTT. Its translation: CATRGGAVATNEKLFF.